A selection of T cell receptor beta chains follows, all from one sample in a study of blood T cell repertoires in COVID-19. Sequencing was performed with immunoSEQ multiplex PCR; in TCRdb, only in-frame clones are kept and a portion is missing. The table has over 150,000 clones, around 83% seen once. Source material: peripheral blood. These receptors were taken from a woman in her sixties or seventies with acute or convalescent COVID-19. CDR3s leave out the opening cysteine and the closing phenylalanine or tryptophan. D genes are given only for firm matches. Some rows have no size entry. The others give once, few or many, or a class for an expanded clone.

j_gene: TRBJ2-3; d_gene: TRBD1; v_gene: TRBV7-3; abundance: once; len: 12; CDR3aa: ASSPGQSWDTQY
j_gene: TRBJ1-4; d_gene: TRBD1; v_gene: TRBV6-5; abundance: .; len: 13; CDR3aa: ASRSLRGRGEKLF
j_gene: TRBJ1-1; d_gene: TRBD1; v_gene: TRBV6-5; abundance: .; len: 12; CDR3aa: ASSFDRGNTEAF
j_gene: TRBJ1-1; d_gene: TRBD1; v_gene: TRBV7-2; abundance: .; len: 12; CDR3aa: ASTTGVVNTEAF
j_gene: TRBJ2-1; d_gene: .; v_gene: TRBV9; abundance: .; len: 13; CDR3aa: ASSVRGSSYNEQF
j_gene: TRBJ1-2; d_gene: .; v_gene: TRBV3-1/TRBV3-2; abundance: .; len: 13; CDR3aa: ASSQGVGGTRGYT
j_gene: TRBJ1-2; d_gene: .; v_gene: TRBV6-5; abundance: .; len: 11; CDR3aa: ASSPGSVGGYT
j_gene: TRBJ1-2; d_gene: .; v_gene: TRBV19; abundance: few; len: 10; CDR3aa: ASSMEGRGYT
j_gene: TRBJ1-1; d_gene: TRBD1; v_gene: TRBV14; abundance: once; len: 15; CDR3aa: ASSQRQGVGMNTEAF
j_gene: TRBJ2-1; d_gene: TRBD2; v_gene: TRBV4-1; abundance: once; len: 14; CDR3aa: ASSQELAGGYNEQF
j_gene: TRBJ2-1; d_gene: TRBD1; v_gene: TRBV29-1; abundance: few; len: 13; CDR3aa: SILNGTGVYNEQF
j_gene: TRBJ1-1; d_gene: TRBD1; v_gene: TRBV7-9; abundance: .; len: 13; CDR3aa: ASSKRRGRDTEAF
j_gene: TRBJ2-2; d_gene: TRBD2; v_gene: TRBV7-6; abundance: .; len: 15; CDR3aa: ASSKILAGENTGELF
j_gene: TRBJ2-1; d_gene: .; v_gene: TRBV6-5; abundance: .; len: 13; CDR3aa: ASRRQDFVFSEQF
j_gene: TRBJ2-5; d_gene: TRBD1; v_gene: TRBV19; abundance: .; len: 12; CDR3aa: ASSDGGTGETQY
j_gene: TRBJ1-2; d_gene: .; v_gene: TRBV19; abundance: once; len: 13; CDR3aa: ASSPRTAANYGYT
j_gene: TRBJ1-1; d_gene: .; v_gene: TRBV18; abundance: .; len: 10; CDR3aa: ASSPSGTEAF
j_gene: TRBJ2-6; d_gene: .; v_gene: TRBV18; abundance: .; len: 13; CDR3aa: ASSPELSGANVLT
j_gene: TRBJ2-1; d_gene: .; v_gene: TRBV13; abundance: .; len: 12; CDR3aa: ASSPRPGSSEQF
j_gene: TRBJ1-1; d_gene: .; v_gene: TRBV6-5; abundance: .; len: 12; CDR3aa: ASSPGQLNTEAF
j_gene: TRBJ2-3; d_gene: TRBD2; v_gene: TRBV2; abundance: .; len: 14; CDR3aa: ASSEGLAVKTDTQY
j_gene: TRBJ2-3; d_gene: .; v_gene: TRBV5-1; abundance: .; len: 11; CDR3aa: ASSFSPADTQY
j_gene: TRBJ1-1; d_gene: .; v_gene: TRBV11-2; abundance: .; len: 11; CDR3aa: ASSGQMNTEAF
j_gene: TRBJ1-2; d_gene: TRBD1; v_gene: TRBV2; abundance: .; len: 10; CDR3aa: ASGTGPTLYT
j_gene: TRBJ1-3; d_gene: .; v_gene: TRBV11-2; abundance: .; len: 15; CDR3aa: ASSLDGGPWSGDTIY
j_gene: TRBJ2-5; d_gene: TRBD1; v_gene: TRBV30; abundance: .; len: 10; CDR3aa: AWTGGAETQY
j_gene: TRBJ2-3; d_gene: .; v_gene: TRBV12-5; abundance: .; len: 11; CDR3aa: ASDWAPTDTQY
j_gene: TRBJ1-2; d_gene: TRBD1; v_gene: TRBV14; abundance: .; len: 12; CDR3aa: ASSPGQGIYGYT
j_gene: TRBJ1-5; d_gene: .; v_gene: TRBV7-9; abundance: .; len: 12; CDR3aa: ASSRTGSNQPQH
j_gene: TRBJ1-6; d_gene: TRBD1; v_gene: TRBV5-1; abundance: .; len: 13; CDR3aa: ASSLRGTGDSPLH
j_gene: TRBJ2-2; d_gene: .; v_gene: TRBV4-1; abundance: .; len: 16; CDR3aa: ASSQVPGSVGYGGELF
j_gene: TRBJ1-4; d_gene: .; v_gene: TRBV3-1/TRBV3-2; abundance: .; len: 12; CDR3aa: ASSQGTSNEKLF
j_gene: TRBJ2-7; d_gene: TRBD1; v_gene: TRBV5-1; abundance: .; len: 13; CDR3aa: ASSLDPGQAYEQY
j_gene: TRBJ2-7; d_gene: TRBD1; v_gene: TRBV2; abundance: .; len: 13; CDR3aa: ASSEGDREAYEQY
j_gene: TRBJ1-5; d_gene: TRBD1; v_gene: TRBV7-9; abundance: .; len: 16; CDR3aa: ASSPEGTGGLRNQPQH
j_gene: TRBJ1-4; d_gene: .; v_gene: TRBV5-6; abundance: .; len: 15; CDR3aa: ASSLDTTFSTNEKLF
j_gene: TRBJ1-2; d_gene: .; v_gene: TRBV7-2; abundance: .; len: 12; CDR3aa: ASSLVGGSYGYT
j_gene: TRBJ1-5; d_gene: TRBD1; v_gene: TRBV6-1; abundance: .; len: 12; CDR3aa: ASSDGGTGQPQH
j_gene: TRBJ1-2; d_gene: TRBD1; v_gene: TRBV2; abundance: .; len: 11; CDR3aa: ASGLSPGQDYT
j_gene: TRBJ1-2; d_gene: TRBD1; v_gene: TRBV27; abundance: .; len: 12; CDR3aa: ASSAGRGTYGYT
j_gene: TRBJ1-1; d_gene: TRBD1; v_gene: TRBV5-4; abundance: .; len: 14; CDR3aa: ASSLGVGQGNTEAF
j_gene: TRBJ2-5; d_gene: .; v_gene: TRBV5-1; abundance: .; len: 13; CDR3aa: ASSLDAKATGTQY
j_gene: TRBJ1-4; d_gene: TRBD1; v_gene: TRBV23-1; abundance: .; len: 12; CDR3aa: ASSPGTGDEKLF
j_gene: TRBJ1-5; d_gene: TRBD1; v_gene: TRBV19; abundance: .; len: 14; CDR3aa: ASPPGTGGPNQPQH
j_gene: TRBJ1-1; d_gene: .; v_gene: TRBV5-4; abundance: .; len: 11; CDR3aa: ASSFSEGTEAF
j_gene: TRBJ2-2; d_gene: TRBD1; v_gene: TRBV6-5; abundance: .; len: 12; CDR3aa: ASGDRMNTGELF
j_gene: TRBJ1-1; d_gene: .; v_gene: TRBV10-3; abundance: .; len: 9; CDR3aa: AISEATEAF
j_gene: TRBJ1-4; d_gene: .; v_gene: TRBV27; abundance: .; len: 15; CDR3aa: ASSLRPAGGRGEKLF
j_gene: TRBJ2-3; d_gene: TRBD1; v_gene: TRBV5-1; abundance: .; len: 15; CDR3aa: ASSRMSTGSHTDTQY
j_gene: TRBJ1-2; d_gene: .; v_gene: TRBV9; abundance: .; len: 11; CDR3aa: ASSVVNSYGYT
j_gene: TRBJ1-1; d_gene: .; v_gene: TRBV3-1/TRBV3-2; abundance: once; len: 11; CDR3aa: ASSQFGGTEAF
j_gene: TRBJ1-2; d_gene: .; v_gene: TRBV19; abundance: .; len: 11; CDR3aa: ASTPQGNYGYT
j_gene: TRBJ1-5; d_gene: .; v_gene: TRBV2; abundance: .; len: 12; CDR3aa: ASRGTSGNQPQH
j_gene: TRBJ1-5; d_gene: .; v_gene: TRBV7-8; abundance: .; len: 14; CDR3aa: ASSLGLRRMNQPQH
j_gene: TRBJ1-1; d_gene: TRBD1; v_gene: TRBV5-1; abundance: .; len: 13; CDR3aa: ASSGGTGWNTEAF